Shown below are 29 T cell receptor beta chains from a single sample sequenced in a study of T cell repertoires in cytomegalovirus infection. TCRdb fed the reads into MiXCR, producing one record per CDR3 protein. Of about 920,000 distinct CDR3 sequences detected, less than 35% appear once; the ten largest clones hold 11% to 15%. These receptors have no known antigen. The starting material was cultured CD8+ T cells from PBMCs, obtained from culture after CMV antigen stimulation. The receptors were sampled from a human donor in good health (CMV status not recorded). Some clones in this sample may be carry-over from other donors' samples.

The V call is TRBV6-2 or TRBV6-3, the J call TRBJ2-1; 8 bases are a match to TRBD2. The CDR3 is 16 amino acids. Germline V lookup: CDR1 MNHEY, CDR2 SVGEGT. J gave up 1 base and V 0 bases, and 2 bases lay outside the gene matches. CDR3 sequence (DNA): TGTGCCAGCAGTTACTCCGGGACTAGGTCCTACAATGAGCAGTTCTTC. It encodes CASSYSGTRSYNEQFF.

This clonotype appeared a few times. This chain links TRBV6-1 with TRBJ2-3; D remains ambiguous. Between the trimmed V and J ends, which lost 6 bases and 0 bases, there was a span of 10 bases. CDR3 length equals 14 residues. CDR1 and CDR2 (germline): MNHNS, SASEGT. In DNA, the CDR3 is TGTGCCAGCAGGATTAGTGTCAGCACAGATACGCAGTATTTT. The encoded protein is CASRISVSTDTQYF.

Note on this clonotype: This clone may be a read error of a much larger clone one base away. This chain uses TRBV6-1 with TRBJ2-3, with a weak D call TRBD2 (5 bases). The length of the CDR3 is 15 residues. Germline CDR1 and CDR2: MNHNS and SASEGT. In nucleotides, the CDR3 is TGTGTCAGCAGTGAAGCTCGGAGCGGATCTGATATGCAGTATTTT. Translation gives CVSSEARSGSDMQYF.

This clonotype appeared a few times. The genes are TRBV7-9 and TRBJ2-1, with 10 bases identical to TRBD1. CDR1 and CDR2 from the germline V gene are SEHNR and FQNEAQ (reference sequence). Trimming at V came to 5 bases and at J to 7 bases, leaving 11 bases not matched to a gene. The CDR3 extends over 16 amino acids. The CDR3 sequence: CASSLRDRGLGNEQFF. CDR3 nucleotides: TGTGCCAGCAGCCTTCGGGACAGGGGATTGGGGAATGAGCAGTTCTTC.

There are a few counts of this clonotype. The rearrangement uses TRBV12-3 or TRBV12-4 and TRBJ1-2; the D gene is possibly TRBD1 (5 bases). This CDR3 spans 14 amino acids. The V end was cut by 1 base, the J end by 8 bases, with 14 bases between. As DNA, the CDR3 is TGTGCCAGCAGTTTAGATCAGGGTTGGGAAGGCTACACCTTC. Its translation is CASSLDQGWEGYTF.

This sequence joins TRBV20-1 and TRBJ2-7; D tentatively fits TRBD1 or TRBD2 (6 bases each). CDR1 and CDR2 (germline): DFQATT, SNEGSKA (reference sequence). Between the trimmed V and J ends, which lost 6 bases and 2 bases, there was a span of 14 bases. The CDR3 loop spans 13 amino acids. The CDR3 is CSARGRATYEQYV. The CDR3 DNA sequence: TGCAGTGCCCGGGGGCGGGCTACCTACGAGCAGTACGTC.

This chain joins TRBV19 and TRBJ1-2, with D perhaps matching TRBD1 (5 bases). Trimming stripped 10 bases from V and 4 bases from J, with 16 bases between. This CDR3 region has 13 residues. Germline V CDR1 and CDR2: LNHDA, SQIVND (reference sequence). For the CDR3, the DNA is TGTGCCACAGTGCAGGGAGCTCCCTATGGCTACACCTTC. Amino acids: CATVQGAPYGYTF.

This clonotype was found a few times. V is TRBV11-2 and J is TRBJ2-7, with TRBD1 identical over 10 bases. CDR3 size: 16 residues. After removal of 2 bases from V and 3 bases from J, the junction contained 7 bases not matched to a gene. Germline assignment: CDR1 SGHAT and CDR2 FQNNGV. DNA for the CDR3: TGTGCCAGCAGCTTAAGGAGGGGGACAGGGGTCTACGAGCAGTACTTC. It encodes CASSLRRGTGVYEQYF.

The chain links TRBV7-9 to TRBJ2-2; the D gene is possibly TRBD1 (5 bases). This CDR3 region has 15 residues. The V gene's germline CDR1 is SEHNR and CDR2 FQNEAQ (reference sequence). V shed 5 bases and J shed 0 bases, with 10 bases lying between them. CDR3 nucleotide sequence: TGTGCCAGCAGCCCCCAGGGCCCGAACACCGGGGAGCTGTTTTTT. Amino acid sequence: CASSPQGPNTGELFF. Variable domain in full (rest from reference TRBV7-9 and TRBJ2-2): DTGVSQNPRHKITKRGQNVTFRCDPISEHNRLYWYRQTLGQGPEFLTYFQNEAQLEKSRLLSDRFSAERPKGSFSTLEIQRTEQGDSAMYLCASSPQGPNTGELFFGEGSRLTVL.

The chain combines TRBV27 with TRBJ2-7, with D unresolved. CDR1 is MNHEY, CDR2 SMNVEV, per germline (reference sequence). There are 16 residues in the CDR3. The V end was cut by 0 bases, the J end by 5 bases, with 17 bases between. CDR3 loop: CASSLSYHRNSDEQYF. In DNA form, the CDR3 reads TGTGCCAGCAGTTTATCTTACCATAGAAATTCGGACGAGCAGTACTTC.

The chain links TRBV7-8 to TRBJ1-4; D ambiguous. Germline CDR1 is SGHVS and CDR2 is FQNEAQ. The CDR3 is 16 amino acids. V lost 1 base and J 8 bases, leaving 17 bases between the germline ends. The chain's CDR3 is CASSLGQILREEKLFF. The DNA for the CDR3 is TGTGCCAGCAGCTTAGGCCAGATCCTACGTGAGGAAAAACTGTTTTTT.

The chain joins TRBV27 to TRBJ1-6, with 12 bases identical to TRBD1. CDR1 is MNHEY, CDR2 SMNVEV, per germline (reference sequence). The J segment lost 9 bases and the V segment lost 4 bases, leaving 4 bases of the junction unmatched. The CDR3 runs 15 residues. CDR3 sequence reads: CASSWDRGLGSPLHF. Written as DNA, the CDR3 is TGTGCCAGCAGTTGGGACAGGGGGCTGGGTTCACCCCTCCACTTT.

This clonotype has at least ten counts. The chain joins TRBV7-8 to TRBJ2-3; 9 bases align to TRBD1. CDR1 is SGHVS, CDR2 FQNEAQ, per germline. This CDR3 comprises 17 residues. Trimming took 4 bases from V and 4 from J; bases not matched to a gene: 12. CDR3 DNA: TGTGCCAGCAGCTCCAAAATAGACAGGGGGTACCCAGATACGCAGTATTTT. Its protein is CASSSKIDRGYPDTQYF.

The chain has TRBV14 and TRBJ2-7; D gene uncertain. V shed 3 bases and J shed 3 bases, with 6 bases lying between them. The CDR3 is 12 amino acids. CDR1 is SGHDN, CDR2 FVKESK, per germline. The CDR3 protein is CASSHQVYEQYF. Written as DNA, the CDR3 is TGTGCCAGCAGCCATCAGGTCTACGAGCAGTACTTC. Complete variable domain (other parts from reference TRBV14 and TRBJ2-7): EAGVTQFPSHSVIEKGQTVTLRCDPISGHDNLYWYRRVMGKEIKFLLHFVKESKQDESGMPNNRFLAERTGGTYSTLKVQPAELEDSGVYFCASSHQVYEQYFGPGTRLTVT.

The chain couples TRBV28 to TRBJ1-5; tentative D call: TRBD1 (5 bases). Deletions cut 3 bases from V and 2 bases from J, with 14 bases between. The CDR3 contains 16 residues. Germline V gene data show CDR1 as MDHEN and CDR2 as SYDVKM. The DNA of the CDR3 is TGTGCCAGCAGTTTGGGGCAGGCTAGGGGCAATCAGCCCCAGCATTTT. It translates to CASSLGQARGNQPQHF.

This clonotype was observed at least ten times. The chain recombines TRBV12-3 or TRBV12-4 with TRBJ2-5; D call uncertain. V lost 3 bases and J lost 1, with 6 bases in between. This CDR3 is 13 amino acids long. The CDR3 DNA reads as TGTGCCAGCAGTTTTCTCTCCCAAGAGACCCAGTACTTC. Translation: CASSFLSQETQYF.

The chain combines TRBV6-1 with TRBJ1-3; no reliable D call. The V gene's germline CDR1 is MNHNS and CDR2 SASEGT. V lost 3 bases and J 4 bases, leaving 10 bases between the germline ends. The CDR3 loop spans 14 amino acids. In DNA, the CDR3 is TGTGCCAGCAGTGACAGGTTAAGCGGAAACACCATATATTTT. This sequence encodes CASSDRLSGNTIYF.

The chain carries TRBV12-3 or TRBV12-4 and TRBJ2-7, with a tentative D call TRBD1 (6 bases). This CDR3 has 15 amino acids. V lost 4 bases and J 0 bases, leaving 13 bases between the germline ends. CDR3: CASSWATGRSYEQYF. The CDR3 bases are TGTGCCAGCAGTTGGGCCACAGGGCGCTCCTACGAGCAGTACTTC.

There are a few counts of this clonotype. This chain links TRBV6-2 or TRBV6-3 with TRBJ2-5; 11 bases agree with TRBD2. The CDR3 consists of 18 residues. Germline V gives CDR1 MNHEY, CDR2 SVGEGT. Unmatched junction bases numbered 15, after V lost 2 bases and J lost 7 bases. CDR3 residues: CASSYPGKSSGGFVTQYF. The CDR3 DNA sequence: TGTGCCAGCAGTTACCCCGGGAAGTCTAGCGGGGGGTTTGTGACCCAGTACTTC.

The chain links TRBV7-6 to TRBJ1-1; possible D gene TRBD1, 5 bases. The V end lost 5 bases, the J end lost 5 bases, and 15 bases lay between the germline ends. Per germline, CDR1 SGHVS and CDR2 FNYEAQ. The CDR3 length is 14 residues. Here the CDR3 reads CASSPQGVRTEAFF. The CDR3 DNA reads TGTGCCAGCAGCCCTCAAGGGGTGAGGACTGAAGCTTTCTTT.

A word on this clonotype: A much larger clone sits a single nucleotide away, making a read error possible. The gene calls are TRBV7-8 and TRBJ2-1; 8 positions match TRBD1. This CDR3 has 15 residues. In germline, CDR1 is SGHVS, CDR2 FQNEAQ. The CDR3 protein is CTSSAGQGIYNEQFF. The CDR3 DNA reads as TGTACCAGCAGCGCTGGACAGGGTATCTACAATGAGCAGTTCTTC.

The V and J genes are TRBV2 and TRBJ2-7; 11 bases fit TRBD1. The germline gives CDR1 SNHLY, CDR2 FYNNEI. The V segment lost 5 bases and the J segment 5 bases; nucleotides outside the gene matches: 5. The CDR3 is made up of 14 amino acids. Written as DNA, the CDR3 is TGTGCCAGCAGTCCGGACAGGGGGCTGGACGAGCAGTACGTC. This gives the protein CASSPDRGLDEQYV.

Only a few counts were recorded for this clonotype. J is TRBJ1-1 and V is TRBV27, with D perhaps matching TRBD1 (6 bases). This CDR3 region has 16 residues. Trimming removed 0 bases from V and 5 bases from J, with 16 bases in between. Germline values: CDR1 MNHEY, CDR2 SMNVEV (reference sequence). The CDR3 sequence is CASSLSTPGAGTEAFF. CDR3 nucleotide sequence: TGTGCCAGCAGTTTATCGACCCCGGGGGCAGGGACTGAAGCTTTCTTT.

Only a few counts were recorded for this clonotype. The chain has TRBV10-3 and TRBJ1-5; no definite D call. Between the trimmed V and J ends, which lost 6 bases and 6 bases, there was a span of 12 bases. Germline lookup yields CDR1 ENHRY and CDR2 SYGVKD. This CDR3 is 13 amino acids long. The CDR3, as DNA: TGTGCCATCAGAACAGACTTCGGTCAGCCCCAGCATTTT. This translates into CAIRTDFGQPQHF.

The rearrangement links TRBV6-2 or TRBV6-3 to TRBJ1-1; D is unresolved. V dropped 5 bases and J dropped 7 bases, with 14 bases sitting between them. CDR3 length: 13 residues. Germline CDR1 reads MNHEY; CDR2 reads SVGEGT. The CDR3 loop reads CASSMELGGEAFF. In DNA, the CDR3 is TGTGCCAGCAGTATGGAACTGGGCGGTGAAGCTTTCTTT.

The chain combines TRBV4-1 with TRBJ1-3; tentative D call: TRBD1 (5 bases). Deletions cut 2 bases from V and 5 bases from J, with 10 bases between. Germline CDR1 MGHRA, CDR2 YSYEKL. The CDR3 has 14 residues. CDR3 loop: CASSQLSGRNTIYF. The CDR3 DNA is TGCGCCAGCAGCCAACTCTCAGGGCGAAACACCATATATTTT.

The gene calls are TRBV27 and TRBJ1-1; TRBD1 matches 8 bases. Per the germline V gene, CDR1 is MNHEY and CDR2 is SMNVEV (reference sequence). The V gene end was trimmed by 7 bases and the J gene end by 3 bases; junction bases not matched to a gene: 4. CDR3 length: 13 amino acids. CDR3 amino acids: CASTTGGDTEAFF. The CDR3 DNA sequence: TGTGCCAGCACTACAGGGGGAGACACTGAAGCTTTCTTT.

The chain links TRBV7-9 to TRBJ2-7, with TRBD1 matching 7 bases. The V segment lost 4 bases and the J segment 0 bases; nucleotides outside the gene matches: 3. CDR3 length equals 14 residues. Germline CDR1 reads SEHNR; CDR2 reads FQNEAQ (reference sequence). CDR3: CASSSDRSSYEQYF. Written as DNA, the CDR3 is TGTGCCAGCAGCTCGGACAGGAGCTCCTACGAGCAGTACTTC.

CDR3 in DNA: TGTGCCAGCAGCTCTGATCCGGGACAACTAGGCTCTGGGGCCAACGTCCTGACTTTC. It codes for CASSSDPGQLGSGANVLTF. This chain joins TRBV7-9 and TRBJ2-6; the D gene is possibly TRBD1 (6 bases). The CDR3 runs to 19 residues. V was shortened by 4 bases and J by 0 bases, with 19 bases between the two germline ends. In germline, CDR1 is SEHNR, CDR2 FQNEAQ (reference sequence).